The next 13 T cell receptor beta chains were all read from a single sample in a study of blood T cell repertoires in COVID-19. The table came from immunoSEQ multiplex PCR; TCRdb's copy has only in-frame clones and leaves some out. The sample lists 95,000 to 100,000 clones; approximately 88% were seen once. The sequenced material came from peripheral blood. The receptors derive from a woman aged 60-75 years with acute or convalescent COVID-19.

This chain connects TRBV6-5 to TRBJ2-7, with 7 bases that match TRBD1. The CDR3 length is 13 residues. Germline V gives CDR1 MNHEY, CDR2 SVGAGI. Unmatched junction bases numbered 9, after V lost 6 bases and J lost 7 bases. Written as DNA, the CDR3 is TGTGCCAGCAGCCGAGGGACAGTTGGAGAGCAGTACTTC. It yields the protein CASSRGTVGEQYF.

The rearrangement links TRBV6-5 to TRBJ2-5; 11 bases fit TRBD1. The J segment lost 5 bases and the V segment lost 5 bases, leaving 7 bases of the junction unmatched. Germline CDR1 MNHEY, CDR2 SVGAGI. This CDR3 is 15 amino acids long. CDR3 DNA: TGTGCCAGCAGTACCCGGGACAGGGGGGGCGAGACCCAGTACTTC. Amino acids: CASSTRDRGGETQYF.

The chain is built from TRBV3-1 (or the pseudogene TRBV3-2) and TRBJ2-7, with a possible D match to TRBD2 (5 bases). Trimming took off 1 base at V and 3 bases at J, with 13 bases between the two ends. The germline V gene encodes CDR1 LGHDT and CDR2 YNNKEL (reference sequence). The CDR3 is made up of 15 amino acids. The CDR3 bases are TGTGCCAGCAGCCAAGGTTCAGCGGAGAGCTACGAGCAGTACTTC. Its protein product is CASSQGSAESYEQYF.

This rearrangement joins TRBV14 to TRBJ1-6; maybe TRBD1 (5 bases). CDR1 and CDR2 (germline): SGHDN, FVKESK. V shed 1 base and J shed 10 bases, with 14 bases lying between them. CDR3 size: 15 residues. CDR3 nucleotides: TGTGCCAGCAGCCAAGGGTTCGGGGGAGGCTCACCCCTCCACTTT. Encoded protein: CASSQGFGGGSPLHF.

The rearrangement uses TRBV6-1 and TRBJ1-2; no clear D gene. Trimming removed 3 bases from V and 4 bases from J, with 9 bases in between. Germline V gene sequence: CDR1 MNHNS, CDR2 SASEGT. The CDR3 contains 13 residues. In nucleotides, the CDR3 is TGTGCCAGCAGTGACGCCGCCGGCTATGGCTACACCTTC. The encoded protein is CASSDAAGYGYTF.

This chain links TRBV5-1 with TRBJ1-4, with 10 bases lining up with TRBD1. Germline V gives CDR1 SGHRS, CDR2 YFSETQ. The J segment lost 7 bases and the V segment lost 5 bases, leaving 8 bases of the junction unmatched. This CDR3 has 15 residues. CDR3 DNA sequence: TGCGCCAGCAGGCGGGACAGGGGAGGGATTGAAAAACTGTTTTTT. Its translation is CASRRDRGGIEKLFF.

The V call is TRBV3-1 (or the pseudogene TRBV3-2), the J call TRBJ1-3; D is unclear. Germline V lookup: CDR1 LGHDT, CDR2 YNNKEL (reference sequence). The ends were cut back, 1 base at V and 1 base at J, with 8 bases in the middle. The CDR3 is made up of 15 amino acids. The CDR3 DNA is TGTGCCAGCAGCCAAGTATTACAGTCTGGAAACACCATATATTTT. Translating it yields CASSQVLQSGNTIYF.

The sample holds one count of this clone. The chain uses TRBV11-2 and TRBJ1-2; D is uncertain. V lost 5 bases and J 2 bases, leaving 3 bases between the germline ends. Germline CDR1 reads SGHAT; CDR2 reads FQNNGV. The CDR3 has 11 amino acids. The CDR3, as DNA: TGTGCCAGCAGCCAAAACTATGGCTACACCTTC. Encoded protein: CASSQNYGYTF.

The chain joins TRBV30 to TRBJ2-5; tentatively, D is TRBD2 (7 bases). The CDR3 loop spans 14 amino acids. Germline CDR1 GTSNPN, CDR2 SVGIG (reference sequence). V shed 5 bases and J shed 2 bases, with 15 bases lying between them. CDR3 sequence reads: CAWYRRGTQETQYF. CDR3 DNA: TGTGCCTGGTATCGGCGGGGGACACAAGAGACCCAGTACTTC.

V gene TRBV7-9 combines with J gene TRBJ1-1; D gene ambiguous. The CDR3 is made up of 14 amino acids. Per the germline V gene, CDR1 is SEHNR and CDR2 is FQNEAQ (reference sequence). The V end was cut by 2 bases, the J end by 4 bases, with 11 bases between. In DNA, the CDR3 is TGTGCCAGCAGCTTACGAGGTGTGGGCACTGAAGCTTTCTTT. Residues: CASSLRGVGTEAFF.

V and J are TRBV7-2 and TRBJ2-1, with 9 bases aligning to TRBD1. The J segment lost 7 bases and the V segment lost 5 bases, leaving 6 bases of the junction unmatched. The CDR3 has 14 residues. CDR1 is SGHTA and CDR2 is FQGNSA in the germline V gene. CDR3 sequence: CASSRPGTGNEQFF. DNA of the CDR3: TGTGCCAGCAGCCGCCCCGGGACAGGGAATGAGCAGTTCTTC.

The genes are TRBV5-1 and TRBJ1-3; D not certain. This CDR3 is built from 13 residues. Germline assignment: CDR1 SGHRS and CDR2 YFSETQ. V lost 2 bases and J 2 bases, leaving 5 bases between the germline ends. Here the CDR3 reads CASSLDTGNTIYF. The CDR3 DNA sequence: TGCGCCAGCAGCTTAGACACTGGAAACACCATATATTTT. Supplemented by reference TRBV5-1 and TRBJ1-3, the full variable domain reads KAGVTQTPRYLIKTRGQQVTLSCSPISGHRSVSWYQQTPGQGLQFLFEYFSETQRNKGNFPGRFSGRQFSNSRSEMNVSTLELGDSALYLCASSLDTGNTIYFGEGSWLTVV.

This chain links TRBV30 with TRBJ1-6; TRBD1 matches 10 bases. V shed 6 bases, J shed 10 bases, and the junction held 6 bases outside the gene matches. The CDR3 has 13 amino acids. Per germline, CDR1 GTSNPN and CDR2 SVGIG (reference sequence). CDR3: CACLRDRGSPLHF. The CDR3 bases are TGTGCCTGCCTCCGGGACAGGGGATCACCCCTCCACTTT. Using reference TRBV30 and TRBJ1-6 for the parts outside the CDR3, the full variable domain is SQTIHQWPATLVQPVGSPLSLECTVEGTSNPNLYWYRQAAGRGLQLLFYSVGIGQISSEVPQNLSASRPQDRQFILSSKKLLLSDSGFYLCACLRDRGSPLHFGNGTRLTVT.